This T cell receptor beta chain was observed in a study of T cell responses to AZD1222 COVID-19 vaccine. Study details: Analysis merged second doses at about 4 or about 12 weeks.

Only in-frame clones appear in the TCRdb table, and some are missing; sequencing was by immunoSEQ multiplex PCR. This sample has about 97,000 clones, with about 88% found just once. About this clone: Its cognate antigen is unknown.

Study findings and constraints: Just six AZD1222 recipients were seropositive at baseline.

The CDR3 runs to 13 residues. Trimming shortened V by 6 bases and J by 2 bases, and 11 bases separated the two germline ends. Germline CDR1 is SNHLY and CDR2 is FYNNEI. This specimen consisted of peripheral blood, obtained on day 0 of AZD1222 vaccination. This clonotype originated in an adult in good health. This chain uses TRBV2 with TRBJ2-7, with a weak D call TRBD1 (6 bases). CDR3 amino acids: CASRGHQTYEQYF. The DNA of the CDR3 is TGTGCCAGCAGGGGACATCAGACCTACGAGCAGTACTTC. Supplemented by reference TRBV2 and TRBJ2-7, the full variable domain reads EPEVTQTPSHQVTQMGQEVILRCVPISNHLYFYWYRQILGQKVEFLVSFYNNEISEKSEIFDDQFSVERPDGSNFTLKIRSTKLEDSAMYFCASRGHQTYEQYFGPGTRLTVT.